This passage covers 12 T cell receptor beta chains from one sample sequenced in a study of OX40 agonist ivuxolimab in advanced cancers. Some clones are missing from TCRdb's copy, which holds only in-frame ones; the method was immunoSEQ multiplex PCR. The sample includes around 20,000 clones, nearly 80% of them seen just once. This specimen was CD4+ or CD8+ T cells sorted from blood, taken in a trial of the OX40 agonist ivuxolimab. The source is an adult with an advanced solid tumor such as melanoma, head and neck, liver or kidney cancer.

Written as DNA, the CDR3 is TGCGCCAGCAGCTCCGGTGGGGGGGGCCGAGAGACCCAGTACTTC. Its protein product is CASSSGGGGRETQYF. The chain is built from TRBV5-1 and TRBJ2-5; D may be TRBD2 (7 bases). Germline V gene lookup returns CDR1 SGHRS and CDR2 YFSETQ. The CDR3 totals 15 residues. V lost 3 bases to trimming and J lost 4 bases, with 16 bases between them.

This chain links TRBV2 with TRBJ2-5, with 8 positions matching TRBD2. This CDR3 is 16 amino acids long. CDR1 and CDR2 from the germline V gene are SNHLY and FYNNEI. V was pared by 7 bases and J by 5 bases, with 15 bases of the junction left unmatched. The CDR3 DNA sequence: TGTGCCAGCACCCTCAGGGACGGGAGGGCTGGGGAGACCCAGTACTTC. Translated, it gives CASTLRDGRAGETQYF.

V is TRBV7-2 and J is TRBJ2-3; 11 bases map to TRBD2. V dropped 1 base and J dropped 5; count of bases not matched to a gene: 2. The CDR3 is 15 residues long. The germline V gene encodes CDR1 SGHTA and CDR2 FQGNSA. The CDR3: CASSLGLAGGDTQYF. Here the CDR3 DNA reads TGTGCCAGCAGCTTAGGGCTAGCGGGAGGAGATACGCAGTATTTT.

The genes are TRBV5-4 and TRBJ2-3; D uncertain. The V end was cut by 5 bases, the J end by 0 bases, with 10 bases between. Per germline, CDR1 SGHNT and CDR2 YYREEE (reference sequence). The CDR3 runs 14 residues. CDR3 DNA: TGTGCCAGCAGTTCCGGGCCCAGCACAGATACGCAGTATTTT. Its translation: CASSSGPSTDTQYF.

The CDR3 region is CASSPVQLSYEQYF. The CDR3 nucleotides read TGCGCCAGCAGCCCAGTTCAATTATCCTACGAGCAGTACTTC. The V and J genes are TRBV5-1 and TRBJ2-7; D unclear. V lost 4 bases, J lost 1 base, and 12 bases lay in between. CDR1 and CDR2 (germline): SGHRS, YFSETQ. The CDR3 runs to 14 residues.

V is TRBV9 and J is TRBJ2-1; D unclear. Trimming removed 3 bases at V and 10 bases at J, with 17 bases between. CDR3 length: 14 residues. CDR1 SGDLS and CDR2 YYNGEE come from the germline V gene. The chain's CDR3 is CASSAFSIASEQFF. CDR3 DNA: TGTGCCAGCAGCGCGTTCTCGATAGCATCCGAGCAGTTCTTC.

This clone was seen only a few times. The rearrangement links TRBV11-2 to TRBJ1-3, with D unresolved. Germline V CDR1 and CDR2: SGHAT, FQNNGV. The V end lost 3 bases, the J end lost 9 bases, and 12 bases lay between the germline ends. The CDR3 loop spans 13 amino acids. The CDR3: CASSFELGFTIYF. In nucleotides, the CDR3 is TGTGCCAGCAGCTTCGAACTCGGTTTCACCATATATTTT.

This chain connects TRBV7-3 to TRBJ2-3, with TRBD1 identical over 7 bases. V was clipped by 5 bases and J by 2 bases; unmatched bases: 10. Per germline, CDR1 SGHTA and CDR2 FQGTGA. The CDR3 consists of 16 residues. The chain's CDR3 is CASSRGQTTYTDTQYF. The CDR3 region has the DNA TGTGCCAGCAGCCGGGGACAGACCACTTACACAGATACGCAGTATTTT.

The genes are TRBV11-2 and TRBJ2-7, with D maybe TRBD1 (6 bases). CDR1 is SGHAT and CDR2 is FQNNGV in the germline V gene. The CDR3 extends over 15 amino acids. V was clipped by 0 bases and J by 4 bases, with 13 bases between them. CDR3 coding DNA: TGTGCCAGCAGCTTAGATCGAGGGGGAAGGTACGAGCAGTACTTC. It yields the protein CASSLDRGGRYEQYF.

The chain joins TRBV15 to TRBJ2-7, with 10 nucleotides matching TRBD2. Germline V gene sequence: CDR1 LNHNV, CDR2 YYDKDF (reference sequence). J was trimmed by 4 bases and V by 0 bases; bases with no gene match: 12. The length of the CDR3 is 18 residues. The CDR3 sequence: CATSRDSPKRGGLYEQYF. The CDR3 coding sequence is TGTGCCACCAGCAGAGATTCCCCGAAGCGGGGGGGCTTATACGAGCAGTACTTC.

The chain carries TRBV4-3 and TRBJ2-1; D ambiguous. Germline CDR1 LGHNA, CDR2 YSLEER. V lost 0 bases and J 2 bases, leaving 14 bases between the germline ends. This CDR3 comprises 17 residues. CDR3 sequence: CASSQDFEAQTYNEQFF. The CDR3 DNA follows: TGCGCCAGCAGCCAAGATTTTGAGGCCCAGACCTACAATGAGCAGTTCTTC.

The CDR3: CASSQRRNTGELFF. CDR3 sequence (DNA): TGTGCCAGCAGCCAACGGCGGAACACCGGGGAGCTGTTTTTT. This chain uses TRBV16 with TRBJ2-2; no clear D gene. The CDR3 sequence is 14 residues long. Germline V CDR1 and CDR2: KGHSY, FQNENV. V was trimmed by 2 bases and J by 1 base, leaving 5 bases between them. Looking up the rest from reference TRBV16 and TRBJ2-2 gives the full variable domain: GEEVAQTPKHLVRGEGQKAKLYCAPIKGHSYVFWYQQVLKNEFKFLISFQNENVFDETGMPKERFSAKCLPNSPCSLEIQATKLEDSAVYFCASSQRRNTGELFFGEGSRLTVL.